This paragraph reports one TCR beta chain. As yet, its antigen is unknown. A read error may account for a junction end that differs from germline. MiXCR, run by TCRdb on the RACE reads, gives a single entry per CDR3 protein. The sample has 190,000 or so distinct CDR3 sequences; 24% are singletons. This sample's time point: patch test 3, about 24 weeks after DPC sensitization. Treatment here: therapeutic diphenylcyclopropenone sensitization with weekly scalp DPC. This entry belongs to a study of human T cells and chemical hapten exposure. Study as a whole: The sensitizing agent was 2% DPC, placed on approximately 2 cm by approximately 2 cm of upper inner arm skin.

Study-wide findings and caveats: With patch test score, the counts of PT1 expanded TCRs showed a positive correlation.

This CDR3 has 13 amino acids. Germline V gives CDR1 SSHAT, CDR2 FNYEAQ (reference sequence). Specimen: whole blood, collected in connection with sensitization to the hapten diphenylcyclopropenone (DPC). The chain employs TRBV7-7 and TRBJ2-5, with D unresolved. The receptor was isolated from a woman aged 40 to 55 with alopecia areata. Some clones in this sample may be carry-over from other donors' samples. The DNA of the CDR3 is TGTGCTAGCAGCTCTAGACACTCCGGGACCCAGTACTTC. Residues: CASSSRHSGTQYF.